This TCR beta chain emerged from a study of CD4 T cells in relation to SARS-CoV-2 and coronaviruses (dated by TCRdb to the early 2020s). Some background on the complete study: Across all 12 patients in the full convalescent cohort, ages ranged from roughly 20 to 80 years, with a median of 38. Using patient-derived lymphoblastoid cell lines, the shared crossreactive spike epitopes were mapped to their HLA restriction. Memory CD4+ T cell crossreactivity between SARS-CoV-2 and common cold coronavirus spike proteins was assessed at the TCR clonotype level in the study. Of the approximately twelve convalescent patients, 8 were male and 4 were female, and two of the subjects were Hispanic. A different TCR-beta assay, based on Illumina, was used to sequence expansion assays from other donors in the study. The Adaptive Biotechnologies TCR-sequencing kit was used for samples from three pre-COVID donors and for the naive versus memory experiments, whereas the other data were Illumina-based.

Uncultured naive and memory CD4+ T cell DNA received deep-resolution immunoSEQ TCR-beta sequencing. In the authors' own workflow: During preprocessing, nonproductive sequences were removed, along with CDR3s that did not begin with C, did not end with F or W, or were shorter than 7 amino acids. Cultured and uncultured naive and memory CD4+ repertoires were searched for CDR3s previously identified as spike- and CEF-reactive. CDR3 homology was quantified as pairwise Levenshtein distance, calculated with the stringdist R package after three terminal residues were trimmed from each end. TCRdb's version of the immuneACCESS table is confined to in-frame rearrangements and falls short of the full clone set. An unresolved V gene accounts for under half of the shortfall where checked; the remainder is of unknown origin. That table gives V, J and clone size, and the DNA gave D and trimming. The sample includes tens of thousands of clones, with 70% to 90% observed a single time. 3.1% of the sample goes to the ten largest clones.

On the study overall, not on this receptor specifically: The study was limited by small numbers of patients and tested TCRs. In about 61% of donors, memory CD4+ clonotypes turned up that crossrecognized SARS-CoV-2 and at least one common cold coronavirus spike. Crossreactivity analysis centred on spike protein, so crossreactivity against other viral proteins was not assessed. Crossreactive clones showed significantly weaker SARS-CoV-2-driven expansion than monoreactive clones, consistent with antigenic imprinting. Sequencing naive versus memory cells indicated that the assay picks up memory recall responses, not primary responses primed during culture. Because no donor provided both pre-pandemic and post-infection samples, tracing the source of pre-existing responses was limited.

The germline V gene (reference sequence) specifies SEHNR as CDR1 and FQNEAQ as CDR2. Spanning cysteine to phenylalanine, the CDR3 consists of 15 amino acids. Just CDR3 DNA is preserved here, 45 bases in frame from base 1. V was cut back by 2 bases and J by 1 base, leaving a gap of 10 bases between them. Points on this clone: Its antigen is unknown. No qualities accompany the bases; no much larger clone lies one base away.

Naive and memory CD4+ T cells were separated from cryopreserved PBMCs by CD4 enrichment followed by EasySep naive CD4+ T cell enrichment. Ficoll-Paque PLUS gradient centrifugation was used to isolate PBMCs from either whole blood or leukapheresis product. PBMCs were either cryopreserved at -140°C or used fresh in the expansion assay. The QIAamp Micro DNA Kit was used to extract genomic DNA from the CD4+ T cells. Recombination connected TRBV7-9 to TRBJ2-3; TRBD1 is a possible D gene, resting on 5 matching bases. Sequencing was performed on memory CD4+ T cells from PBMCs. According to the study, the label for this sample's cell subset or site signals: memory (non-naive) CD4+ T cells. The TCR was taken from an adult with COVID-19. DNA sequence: TGTGCCAGCAGCTTACAGGGAATTGGCACAGATACGCAGTATTTT. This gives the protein CASSLQGIGTDTQYF.